This TCR beta chain was recovered during a study of OX40 agonist ivuxolimab in advanced cancers. Whole-study results and caveats: On average, CD8+ T cells showed a greater number of expanded clones than CD4+.

A single count supports this clone. As yet, its antigen is unknown. Germline V gene sequence: CDR1 KGHSH, CDR2 LQKENI. The CDR3 sequence is 16 residues long. The V end was cut by 6 bases, the J end by 4 bases, with 19 bases between. Libraries were prepared by immunoSEQ multiplex PCR; TCRdb keeps only in-frame clonotypes and omits some of them. Of fewer than 90,000 clones in the sample, 87% are singletons; the top ten hold approximately 1.3%. Blood samples were obtained at baseline, cycle 4 day 1, and cycle 7 day 1. The clonotype originates from an adult with an advanced solid tumor such as melanoma, head and neck, liver or kidney cancer. This chain uses TRBV18 with TRBJ2-1; perhaps TRBD2 as D (6 bases). This specimen consisted of CD4+ or CD8+ T cells sorted from blood, obtained in a trial of the OX40 agonist ivuxolimab. In nucleotides, the CDR3 is TGTGCCAGCTCGCTCCGGGACTCCGTCCGGTACAATGAGCAGTTCTTC. The encoded protein is CASSLRDSVRYNEQFF.